The sequence of this T cell receptor beta chain was determined in a study of blood T cells in healthy people across ages. Overall study results and limits: It was the long-lived donors that had more naive CD4+ cells and higher diversity than aged donors. TCR beta diversity per million T cells fell roughly linearly with age.

Together with a sample-barcoded 5' primer, a J-beta primer mix was included in a second PCR lasting about 7 to 12 cycles. In TCRdb, the 5' RACE reads were re-called with MiXCR into one record per CDR3 protein. The sample lists some 780,000 distinct CDR3 sequences, approximately 60% occurring once. Of note for this clonotype: The target antigen is unknown.

The CDR3 covers 15 residues. V was pared by 6 bases and J by 4 bases, with 9 bases of the junction left unmatched. CDR1 and CDR2 (germline): SGHVS, FNYEAQ. Input material: blood. The chain recombines TRBV7-6 with TRBJ2-7; 10 bases agree with TRBD2. The sequence derives from a man between 40 and 49 years old in good health. The DNA of the CDR3 is TGTGCCAGCAGTCCAACTAGCGGGGTATATTACGAGCAGTACTTC. This codes for CASSPTSGVYYEQYF.